This T cell receptor (beta chain) is drawn from a study of control samples from healthy donors and cancer patients. Assay: immunoSEQ multiplex PCR; the TCRdb copy retains only in-frame clones and omits some. The data contain approximately 110,000 clones, about four fifths of them singletons. The ends lost 2 bases at V and 2 bases at J; junction bases unmatched: 8. Germline V gene sequence: CDR1 SGHTA, CDR2 FQGNSA. CDR3 length: 16 amino acids. Sequenced material: blood. The origin of this receptor is a woman aged 45-65 years in good health. This chain links TRBV7-2 with TRBJ2-5; TRBD2 aligns across 7 bases. Here the CDR3 reads CASSLFGAGNQETQYF. CDR3 DNA: TGTGCCAGCAGCTTATTTGGAGCGGGGAATCAAGAGACCCAGTACTTC.